This T cell receptor beta chain was identified during a study of blood T cell repertoires in COVID-19. Per germline, CDR1 SGHRS and CDR2 YFSETQ. V lost 7 bases, J lost 0 bases, and 0 bases stayed unmatched. CDR3 size: 13 residues. As processed by the authors: Scientists estimated how many nucleated cells there were by amplifying reference gene primers. Sequencing used immunoSEQ multiplex PCR; TCRdb keeps in-frame clones, though not all of them. The DNA was the basis for D and trimming; V, J and clone size are from that table. The data contain 45,000 or so clones, 75% to 90% of them singletons. The source material was peripheral blood. The clonotype comes from a woman aged 80 or older in a cohort sampled during active or convalescent COVID-19. The chain joins TRBV5-1 to TRBJ2-1, with 8 nucleotides matching TRBD2. DNA of the CDR3: TGCGCCAGCGCGGGAGGCTCCTACAATGAGCAGTTCTTC. Amino acids: CASAGGSYNEQFF.